This TCR beta chain comes out of a study of T cell responses to AZD1222 COVID-19 vaccine. In regard to this clone: Its antigen is still unknown.

Study outcomes and limitations: Vaccine-associated CD4 TCRs spanned spike, dominant at 160-218 and 743-854. It was only after the peak T cell response that any repertoires were sampled.

Profiled with immunoSEQ multiplex PCR; TCRdb holds only in-frame clones, not every one. The table records 90,000 to 150,000 clones, roughly 90% of them present only once. V lost 3 bases and J lost 4, with 7 bases in between. This CDR3 has 12 residues. The germline V gene has CDR1 LNHDA and CDR2 SQIVND (reference sequence). The clonotype originates from an adult who received the AZD1222 COVID-19 vaccine. This specimen consisted of peripheral blood, obtained 28 days after the second AZD1222 dose. The chain carries TRBV19 and TRBJ2-7; D ambiguous. The CDR3 nucleotides are TGTGCCAGTAGTATTTCCGGTTACGAGCAGTACTTC. Translating it yields CASSISGYEQYF.